This is a list of T cell receptor beta chains from one sample in a study of blood T cell repertoires in COVID-19. Generated by immunoSEQ multiplex PCR, the TCRdb table keeps only in-frame clones and is missing some. The data hold 190,000 or so clones, with just under 90% observed a single time. Sequencing was done on a sample of PBMCs or T cells enriched from blood (not recorded which). The source is a man aged 25-40 years who had recovered from COVID-19. Each CDR3 is given with its conserved first and last residue. The D gene is left open where the match is weak. The size field is filled for only some rows; it gives once, few, many or a size class.

CDR3 protein: CASSLGDRGRAEAFF; CDR3 DNA: TGTGCCAGCAGCTTAGGGGACAGGGGTAGGGCTGAAGCTTTCTTT; J gene: TRBJ1-1; clone size: .; V gene: TRBV7-2; D gene: TRBD1
CDR3 protein: CASSQGPPSGRAGQQFF; CDR3 DNA: TGTGCCAGCAGCCAAGGGCCTCCTAGCGGGAGGGCCGGGCAGCAGTTCTTC; J gene: TRBJ2-1; clone size: .; V gene: TRBV3-1/TRBV3-2; D gene: TRBD2
CDR3 protein: CASSLPSVYAGELFF; CDR3 DNA: TGTGCCAGCAGCTTGCCTAGCGTTTATGCCGGGGAGCTGTTTTTT; J gene: TRBJ2-2; clone size: .; V gene: TRBV7-2; D gene: .
CDR3 protein: CASSSHPGTSGEQYF; CDR3 DNA: TGTGCCAGCAGTTCGCACCCAGGAACCTCTGGGGAGCAGTACTTC; J gene: TRBJ2-7; clone size: .; V gene: TRBV25-1; D gene: .
CDR3 protein: CASRPGQIFSEQYF; CDR3 DNA: TGTGCCAGCAGGCCGGGACAGATTTTCTCCGAGCAGTACTTC; J gene: TRBJ2-7; clone size: .; V gene: TRBV28; D gene: TRBD1
CDR3 protein: CASTVLAGGYNEQFF; CDR3 DNA: TGTGCCAGCACCGTACTAGCGGGAGGTTACAATGAGCAGTTCTTC; J gene: TRBJ2-1; clone size: .; V gene: TRBV7-6; D gene: TRBD2
CDR3 protein: CATSGGTETQYF; CDR3 DNA: TGTGCCACCAGCGGGGGGACGGAGACCCAGTACTTC; J gene: TRBJ2-5; clone size: .; V gene: TRBV15; D gene: .
CDR3 protein: CASRGQGVFYEQYF; CDR3 DNA: TGCGCCAGCAGGGGACAGGGGGTTTTCTACGAGCAGTACTTC; J gene: TRBJ2-7; clone size: .; V gene: TRBV10-2; D gene: TRBD1
CDR3 protein: CASSYRPGDTQYF; CDR3 DNA: TGTGCCAGCAGTTACCGCCCAGGGGATACGCAGTATTTT; J gene: TRBJ2-3; clone size: .; V gene: TRBV6-5; D gene: .
CDR3 protein: CASSLGTSGNYEQYF; CDR3 DNA: TGTGCTAGCAGCTTAGGGACTAGCGGGAATTACGAGCAGTACTTC; J gene: TRBJ2-7; clone size: .; V gene: TRBV7-7; D gene: TRBD2
CDR3 protein: CASSRRTSGSIYEQYF; CDR3 DNA: TGCGCCAGCAGCCGTCGGACTAGCGGGAGTATCTACGAGCAGTACTTC; J gene: TRBJ2-7; clone size: .; V gene: TRBV4-1; D gene: TRBD2
CDR3 protein: CASGSGQLRETQYF; CDR3 DNA: TGTGCCAGCGGCTCCGGACAGTTGCGAGAGACCCAGTACTTC; J gene: TRBJ2-5; clone size: once; V gene: TRBV6-5; D gene: .
CDR3 protein: CASSPHPRGRPGNTIYF; CDR3 DNA: TGTGCCAGCAGCCCACACCCCAGGGGACGTCCTGGAAACACCATATATTTT; J gene: TRBJ1-3; clone size: .; V gene: TRBV11-2; D gene: .
CDR3 protein: CASSFGGRAYEQFF; CDR3 DNA: TGTGCCAGTAGTTTTGGCGGGAGGGCCTATGAGCAGTTCTTC; J gene: TRBJ2-1; clone size: .; V gene: TRBV19; D gene: TRBD2
CDR3 protein: CASSRQGWNAYNEQFF; CDR3 DNA: TGTGCCAGCAGCCGCCAGGGCTGGAACGCTTACAATGAGCAGTTCTTC; J gene: TRBJ2-1; clone size: few; V gene: TRBV5-8; D gene: .
CDR3 protein: CASSLKSASGSLNEQFF; CDR3 DNA: TGTGCCAGCAGCTTAAAGAGCGCTAGCGGGAGCCTCAATGAGCAGTTCTTC; J gene: TRBJ2-1; clone size: .; V gene: TRBV7-2; D gene: TRBD2
CDR3 protein: CATSRDGVEYLLAGVNSEQFF; CDR3 DNA: TGTGCCACCAGCAGAGATGGGGTAGAGTACTTATTAGCGGGAGTTAACAGTGAGCAGTTCTTC; J gene: TRBJ2-1; clone size: .; V gene: TRBV15; D gene: TRBD2
CDR3 protein: CASSLDRESSPLHF; CDR3 DNA: TGTGCCAGCAGCCTTGACAGGGAGAGTTCACCCCTCCACTTT; J gene: TRBJ1-6; clone size: .; V gene: TRBV6-4; D gene: TRBD1
CDR3 protein: CASSPLAQGSRGYTF; CDR3 DNA: TGTGCCAGCTCACCACTGGCGCAGGGTTCGAGGGGCTACACCTTC; J gene: TRBJ1-2; clone size: few; V gene: TRBV18; D gene: .
CDR3 protein: CASSRRGEAGKNIQYF; CDR3 DNA: TGTGCCAGCAGTCGCAGGGGGGAAGCAGGCAAAAACATTCAGTACTTC; J gene: TRBJ2-4; clone size: .; V gene: TRBV27; D gene: .
CDR3 protein: CASSQDFLMEGATNEKLFF; CDR3 DNA: TGCGCCAGCAGCCAAGATTTTCTTATGGAGGGCGCAACTAATGAAAAACTGTTTTTT; J gene: TRBJ1-4; clone size: .; V gene: TRBV4-3; D gene: .
CDR3 protein: CASTPGEGNGYTF; CDR3 DNA: TGTGCCAGCACTCCGGGAGAGGGGAATGGCTACACCTTC; J gene: TRBJ1-2; clone size: once; V gene: TRBV9; D gene: .
CDR3 protein: CASILQGAVGTAYNEQFF; CDR3 DNA: TGCGCCAGTATCCTACAGGGGGCCGTTGGGACTGCCTACAATGAGCAGTTCTTC; J gene: TRBJ2-1; clone size: .; V gene: TRBV10-2; D gene: TRBD1
CDR3 protein: CAWRDSRGANEKLFF; CDR3 DNA: TGTGCCTGGAGAGATAGCCGAGGAGCTAATGAAAAACTGTTTTTT; J gene: TRBJ1-4; clone size: .; V gene: TRBV30; D gene: .
CDR3 protein: CASSQEADRASYEQYF; CDR3 DNA: TGCGCCAGCAGCCAAGAAGCGGACAGGGCCTCCTACGAGCAGTACTTC; J gene: TRBJ2-7; clone size: .; V gene: TRBV4-1; D gene: TRBD1
CDR3 protein: CASSQLARSYEQYF; CDR3 DNA: TGTGCCAGCAGCCAACTAGCGAGGTCCTACGAGCAGTACTTC; J gene: TRBJ2-7; clone size: .; V gene: TRBV6-5; D gene: TRBD2
CDR3 protein: CASEVGGRAYNEQFF; CDR3 DNA: TGTGCCAGTGAAGTCGGCGGGAGGGCCTACAATGAGCAGTTCTTC; J gene: TRBJ2-1; clone size: .; V gene: TRBV19; D gene: TRBD2
CDR3 protein: CSVATDRENYGYTF; CDR3 DNA: TGCAGCGTTGCCACGGACAGGGAAAACTATGGCTACACCTTC; J gene: TRBJ1-2; clone size: once; V gene: TRBV29-1; D gene: TRBD1
CDR3 protein: CASSPGGKLAGENSYEQYF; CDR3 DNA: TGCGCCAGCAGCCCGGGGGGCAAACTAGCGGGAGAAAACTCCTACGAGCAGTACTTC; J gene: TRBJ2-7; clone size: .; V gene: TRBV5-1; D gene: TRBD2
CDR3 protein: CASSYSSGGTEAFF; CDR3 DNA: TGTGCCAGCAGTTACTCATCAGGGGGCACTGAAGCTTTCTTT; J gene: TRBJ1-1; clone size: once; V gene: TRBV6-5; D gene: TRBD1
CDR3 protein: CASSLGLAGGPGFPDTQYF; CDR3 DNA: TGTGCCAGCAGCTTGGGGCTAGCGGGAGGGCCGGGGTTTCCAGATACGCAGTATTTT; J gene: TRBJ2-3; clone size: .; V gene: TRBV11-2; D gene: TRBD2
CDR3 protein: CASSLRSGTDSYEQYF; CDR3 DNA: TGTGCCAGCAGCCTCCGTTCCGGGACAGACTCCTACGAGCAGTACTTC; J gene: TRBJ2-7; clone size: .; V gene: TRBV7-6; D gene: TRBD1
CDR3 protein: CASSEFINEQFF; CDR3 DNA: TGTGCCAGCAGTGAATTTATAAATGAGCAGTTCTTC; J gene: TRBJ2-1; clone size: .; V gene: TRBV2; D gene: .
CDR3 protein: CASSESSPTWSAAQYNEQFF; CDR3 DNA: TGCGCCAGCAGTGAGTCATCCCCAACTTGGAGTGCGGCTCAGTACAATGAGCAGTTCTTC; J gene: TRBJ2-1; clone size: .; V gene: TRBV10-2; D gene: .
CDR3 protein: CASSGRRDSPLHF; CDR3 DNA: TGTGCCAGTAGTGGGAGGAGGGATTCACCCCTCCACTTT; J gene: TRBJ1-6; clone size: .; V gene: TRBV19; D gene: .
CDR3 protein: CASSVAGNFHEQYF; CDR3 DNA: TGTGCCAGCAGCGTAGCGGGGAATTTCCACGAGCAGTACTTC; J gene: TRBJ2-7; clone size: .; V gene: TRBV9; D gene: .
CDR3 protein: CATNYGTPHSNQPQHF; CDR3 DNA: TGTGCCACCAACTACGGGACACCACATAGCAATCAGCCCCAGCATTTT; J gene: TRBJ1-5; clone size: few; V gene: TRBV24-1; D gene: .
CDR3 protein: CASSIRYSSNQPQHF; CDR3 DNA: TGTGCCAGTAGTATTAGGTACAGCTCGAATCAGCCCCAGCATTTT; J gene: TRBJ1-5; clone size: once; V gene: TRBV19; D gene: .
CDR3 protein: CASSWTGGSFMRGYTF; CDR3 DNA: TGTGCCAGCAGCTGGACAGGCGGCTCCTTTATGCGGGGCTACACCTTC; J gene: TRBJ1-2; clone size: once; V gene: TRBV11-2; D gene: TRBD1
CDR3 protein: CASSYIGPGEQFF; CDR3 DNA: TGTGCCAGCAGCTACATAGGCCCGGGTGAGCAGTTCTTC; J gene: TRBJ2-1; clone size: .; V gene: TRBV7-2; D gene: .
CDR3 protein: CASSFSGEPGHLGYEQYF; CDR3 DNA: TGTGCCAGCAGTTTCTCCGGAGAACCGGGACACTTGGGCTACGAGCAGTACTTC; J gene: TRBJ2-7; clone size: .; V gene: TRBV27; D gene: .
CDR3 protein: CASSGDRDTGELFF; CDR3 DNA: TGTGCCAGCAGTGGGGACAGGGACACCGGGGAGCTGTTTTTT; J gene: TRBJ2-2; clone size: .; V gene: TRBV6-4; D gene: TRBD1
CDR3 protein: CASSISGRLGEQFF; CDR3 DNA: TGTGCCAGTAGTATATCTGGCAGGCTCGGTGAGCAGTTCTTC; J gene: TRBJ2-1; clone size: .; V gene: TRBV19; D gene: .
CDR3 protein: CATVRGANTGELFF; CDR3 DNA: TGCGCCACGGTACGGGGGGCGAACACCGGGGAGCTGTTTTTT; J gene: TRBJ2-2; clone size: .; V gene: TRBV10-2; D gene: TRBD2
CDR3 protein: CAWSVRQAVEKLFF; CDR3 DNA: TGTGCCTGGAGTGTACGACAGGCGGTTGAAAAACTGTTTTTT; J gene: TRBJ1-4; clone size: .; V gene: TRBV30; D gene: .
CDR3 protein: CASRSYRNYEQYF; CDR3 DNA: TGTGCCAGCAGAAGTTACAGGAACTACGAGCAGTACTTC; J gene: TRBJ2-7; clone size: .; V gene: TRBV28; D gene: .
CDR3 protein: CASSPAGQGPYEQYF; CDR3 DNA: TGCGCCAGCAGCCCGGCGGGACAGGGGCCCTACGAGCAGTACTTC; J gene: TRBJ2-7; clone size: .; V gene: TRBV4-3; D gene: TRBD1
CDR3 protein: CATSDFPGTGDNEQFF; CDR3 DNA: TGTGCCACCAGTGATTTTCCCGGGACAGGGGACAATGAGCAGTTCTTC; J gene: TRBJ2-1; clone size: .; V gene: TRBV24-1; D gene: TRBD1
CDR3 protein: CASSVRGGASGSTDTQYF; CDR3 DNA: TGTGCCAGCAGCGTACGGGGGGGCGCTTCGGGGTCCACAGATACGCAGTATTTT; J gene: TRBJ2-3; clone size: once; V gene: TRBV9; D gene: TRBD2
CDR3 protein: CATSVPGTSEGWDTQYF; CDR3 DNA: TGTGCCACCAGTGTCCCCGGGACTAGCGAGGGGTGGGATACGCAGTATTTT; J gene: TRBJ2-3; clone size: .; V gene: TRBV24-1; D gene: TRBD2
CDR3 protein: CASSPAALGYTF; CDR3 DNA: TGTGCCAGCTCCCCAGCGGCCCTTGGCTACACCTTC; J gene: TRBJ1-2; clone size: .; V gene: TRBV2; D gene: .
CDR3 protein: CASSLARGLMNTEAFF; CDR3 DNA: TGTGCCAGCAGCTTGGCCCGGGGTTTGATGAACACTGAAGCTTTCTTT; J gene: TRBJ1-1; clone size: .; V gene: TRBV5-8; D gene: .
CDR3 protein: CASSPPGGRPSGRALYEQYF; CDR3 DNA: TGTGCCAGCAGTCCACCCGGGGGACGACCTAGCGGGAGGGCCCTCTACGAGCAGTACTTC; J gene: TRBJ2-7; clone size: .; V gene: TRBV27; D gene: TRBD2
CDR3 protein: CASAGRGSGNTIYF; CDR3 DNA: TGTGCCAGCGCCGGCCGAGGCTCTGGAAACACCATATATTTT; J gene: TRBJ1-3; clone size: .; V gene: TRBV11-2; D gene: .
CDR3 protein: CASNLGTVTDTQYF; CDR3 DNA: TGCGCCAGCAACCTCGGGACTGTGACAGATACGCAGTATTTT; J gene: TRBJ2-3; clone size: .; V gene: TRBV5-1; D gene: .
CDR3 protein: CASSYLGRGTEAFF; CDR3 DNA: TGTGCCAGCAGTTACCTGGGCAGGGGAACTGAAGCTTTCTTT; J gene: TRBJ1-1; clone size: .; V gene: TRBV6-5; D gene: .
CDR3 protein: CASSLQGWNQPQHF; CDR3 DNA: TGTGCCAGCAGCCTACAGGGGTGGAATCAGCCCCAGCATTTT; J gene: TRBJ1-5; clone size: .; V gene: TRBV4-2; D gene: TRBD1
CDR3 protein: CASKDRFSGNTIYF; CDR3 DNA: TGTGCCAGCAAGGACAGATTCTCTGGAAACACCATATATTTT; J gene: TRBJ1-3; clone size: .; V gene: TRBV6-5; D gene: .
CDR3 protein: CASSESGHNEQFF; CDR3 DNA: TGCGCCAGCAGTGAGTCGGGGCACAATGAGCAGTTCTTC; J gene: TRBJ2-1; clone size: .; V gene: TRBV10-1; D gene: .
CDR3 protein: CSVGLYYGYTF; CDR3 DNA: TGCAGTGTGGGGCTGTACTATGGCTACACCTTC; J gene: TRBJ1-2; clone size: .; V gene: TRBV20-1; D gene: .